The rows below give T cell receptor beta chains drawn from one sample of a study of T cells after posttransplantation cyclophosphamide. The repertoire was sequenced with immunoSEQ multiplex PCR; TCRdb's copy has only in-frame clones and lacks some. The repertoire has some 19,000 clones, over 70% of them found once; the top ten carry 27%. Specimen: PBMCs, collected after an allogeneic stem cell transplant with post-transplant cyclophosphamide. The receptor set was obtained from a male patient younger than 45 who received an allogeneic stem cell transplant from a related donor, was CMV-positive, and had acute GVHD only. T cells may partly derive from the graft donor. Both conserved end residues are trimmed from each CDR3. Fields, in order: CDR3 length, clone size, V gene, J gene, CDR3 protein. Size is omitted from some rows. Given values are once, few, many or a class for expanded clones.

cdr3_length: 13; clone_size: NA; v_call: TRBV19; j_call: TRBJ1-2; cdr3_aa: ASSLTGVVAYGYT
cdr3_length: 11; clone_size: NA; v_call: TRBV14; j_call: TRBJ1-6; cdr3_aa: ASSPRGASPLH
cdr3_length: 12; clone_size: once; v_call: TRBV5-4; j_call: TRBJ2-5; cdr3_aa: ASSFGGALETQY
cdr3_length: 13; clone_size: NA; v_call: TRBV7-9; j_call: TRBJ2-3; cdr3_aa: ASSSGLADTDTQY
cdr3_length: 13; clone_size: once; v_call: TRBV5-5; j_call: TRBJ2-7; cdr3_aa: ASSNGQGLSYEQY
cdr3_length: 14; clone_size: NA; v_call: TRBV6-4; j_call: TRBJ2-7; cdr3_aa: ASSDTHPGQGREQY
cdr3_length: 10; clone_size: once; v_call: TRBV6-5; j_call: TRBJ1-2; cdr3_aa: ASSEVGRGVT
cdr3_length: 14; clone_size: NA; v_call: TRBV5-1; j_call: TRBJ2-1; cdr3_aa: ASSFSTSGDHNEQF
cdr3_length: 13; clone_size: NA; v_call: TRBV11-3; j_call: TRBJ2-1; cdr3_aa: ASSLRGSSYNEQF
cdr3_length: 14; clone_size: NA; v_call: TRBV7-2; j_call: TRBJ2-1; cdr3_aa: ASSLVGGGAYNEQF
cdr3_length: 11; clone_size: NA; v_call: TRBV5-6; j_call: TRBJ1-1; cdr3_aa: ASSIQMNTEAF
cdr3_length: 13; clone_size: NA; v_call: TRBV4-3; j_call: TRBJ2-1; cdr3_aa: ASSPRQGIANEQF
cdr3_length: 11; clone_size: NA; v_call: TRBV29-1; j_call: TRBJ1-1; cdr3_aa: SVEPGGNTEAF
cdr3_length: 11; clone_size: NA; v_call: TRBV29-1; j_call: TRBJ1-3; cdr3_aa: SATTGVGNTIY
cdr3_length: 12; clone_size: NA; v_call: TRBV19; j_call: TRBJ2-7; cdr3_aa: ASSLGQVSYEQY
cdr3_length: 18; clone_size: NA; v_call: TRBV4-3; j_call: TRBJ2-2; cdr3_aa: ASSQDSGSGADWNTGELF
cdr3_length: 16; clone_size: NA; v_call: TRBV6-1; j_call: TRBJ1-5; cdr3_aa: ASSGLVDRGHLNQPQH
cdr3_length: 14; clone_size: NA; v_call: TRBV4-1; j_call: TRBJ2-3; cdr3_aa: ASSQSFRGFEDTQY
cdr3_length: 14; clone_size: once; v_call: TRBV5-1; j_call: TRBJ2-3; cdr3_aa: ASSLDPSGGSDTQY
cdr3_length: 14; clone_size: NA; v_call: TRBV6-5; j_call: TRBJ1-3; cdr3_aa: ASSSDRRRGGNTIY
cdr3_length: 12; clone_size: NA; v_call: TRBV5-1; j_call: TRBJ1-2; cdr3_aa: ASSLSRGVEGYT
cdr3_length: 11; clone_size: NA; v_call: TRBV18; j_call: TRBJ2-5; cdr3_aa: ASSLRTEETQY
cdr3_length: 15; clone_size: NA; v_call: TRBV19; j_call: TRBJ2-5; cdr3_aa: ASTLGYGGAGGETQY
cdr3_length: 14; clone_size: NA; v_call: TRBV6-5; j_call: TRBJ2-1; cdr3_aa: ASSYYPGLANNEQF
cdr3_length: 12; clone_size: NA; v_call: TRBV2; j_call: TRBJ2-3; cdr3_aa: ASSGEGFTDTQY
cdr3_length: 11; clone_size: NA; v_call: TRBV5-4; j_call: TRBJ2-2; cdr3_aa: ASGDPNTGELF
cdr3_length: 13; clone_size: NA; v_call: TRBV27; j_call: TRBJ2-3; cdr3_aa: ASSERGGLTDTQY
cdr3_length: 13; clone_size: once; v_call: TRBV19; j_call: TRBJ1-1; cdr3_aa: ASTGAGVQPVEAF
cdr3_length: 11; clone_size: NA; v_call: TRBV6-5; j_call: TRBJ2-7; cdr3_aa: ASSSGTSYEQY
cdr3_length: 13; clone_size: once; v_call: TRBV6-5; j_call: TRBJ1-1; cdr3_aa: ASSGLDRGNTEAF
cdr3_length: 14; clone_size: many; v_call: TRBV30; j_call: TRBJ1-2; cdr3_aa: AWSVYFPGAGGGYT
cdr3_length: 13; clone_size: NA; v_call: TRBV11-1; j_call: TRBJ2-1; cdr3_aa: ASSSWDRGPNEQF
cdr3_length: 10; clone_size: few; v_call: TRBV10-3; j_call: TRBJ1-1; cdr3_aa: AISTGDTEAF
cdr3_length: 11; clone_size: few; v_call: TRBV10-2; j_call: TRBJ2-5; cdr3_aa: ASSRRGQETQY
cdr3_length: 13; clone_size: NA; v_call: TRBV5-4; j_call: TRBJ2-7; cdr3_aa: ASSLPGLAGAEQY
cdr3_length: 12; clone_size: NA; v_call: TRBV30; j_call: TRBJ1-2; cdr3_aa: AWRDRDRGYGYT
cdr3_length: 14; clone_size: NA; v_call: TRBV7-6; j_call: TRBJ2-3; cdr3_aa: ASSLGGGYSTDTQY
cdr3_length: 14; clone_size: NA; v_call: TRBV29-1; j_call: TRBJ2-3; cdr3_aa: SGRLRLAGLTDTQY
cdr3_length: 12; clone_size: NA; v_call: TRBV2; j_call: TRBJ2-5; cdr3_aa: ASSEVGRAETQY
cdr3_length: 15; clone_size: NA; v_call: TRBV19; j_call: TRBJ1-5; cdr3_aa: ASSMGTPLRSNQPQH
cdr3_length: 13; clone_size: NA; v_call: TRBV7-6; j_call: TRBJ2-3; cdr3_aa: ASSPPTGERDTQY
cdr3_length: 13; clone_size: once; v_call: TRBV6-1; j_call: TRBJ1-2; cdr3_aa: ASSETQGGGYGYT
cdr3_length: 18; clone_size: NA; v_call: TRBV6-4; j_call: TRBJ1-2; cdr3_aa: ASSTPGQVRRRGFLYGYT
cdr3_length: 14; clone_size: NA; v_call: TRBV28; j_call: TRBJ1-1; cdr3_aa: ASSLPPGSSPFRAF
cdr3_length: 12; clone_size: NA; v_call: TRBV6-5; j_call: TRBJ2-1; cdr3_aa: ATGLAGRYNEQF
cdr3_length: 12; clone_size: NA; v_call: TRBV19; j_call: TRBJ1-5; cdr3_aa: ASKMGQNNQPQH
cdr3_length: 13; clone_size: NA; v_call: TRBV10-1; j_call: TRBJ1-5; cdr3_aa: ASSESRTNGQPQH
cdr3_length: 16; clone_size: NA; v_call: TRBV5-6; j_call: TRBJ2-2; cdr3_aa: ASSGWTGGRSNTGELF
cdr3_length: 13; clone_size: NA; v_call: TRBV7-2; j_call: TRBJ2-3; cdr3_aa: ASRPRAGSTDTQY
cdr3_length: 14; clone_size: NA; v_call: TRBV7-9; j_call: TRBJ2-7; cdr3_aa: ASSLRTGVYSYEQY